This T cell receptor (beta chain) was obtained from a study of cytomegalovirus exposure and HLA in healthy donors. The CDR3 loop spans 13 amino acids. V lost 6 bases and J lost 6, with 12 bases in between. Germline values: CDR1 WSHSY, CDR2 SAAADI. This clone has more than one count but fewer than ten. As yet, its antigen is unknown. Study-level findings and limits: At a 0.05 false discovery rate, a later analysis found 16,951 TCR beta sequences to be associated with HLA alleles.

PCR employed 60 Vbeta and 13 Jbeta primers. Sequencing used immunoSEQ multiplex PCR; TCRdb keeps in-frame clones, though not all of them. The sample comprises about 130,000 clones, 65% to 75% of which are singletons, and roughly 6.3% rests with the top ten. This clonotype originated in a woman in her 50s in good health and CMV-seropositive. The sequenced sample consisted of PBMCs. V gene TRBV10-2 combines with J gene TRBJ2-1; D perhaps matches TRBD2 (6 bases). CDR3 region: CASRLAQGNEQFF. DNA for the CDR3: TGCGCCAGCAGGCTAGCGCAAGGCAATGAGCAGTTCTTC.